This T cell receptor (beta chain) comes out of a study of cytotoxic CD8 clonotypes in ibrutinib-treated CLL. Study context: The subjects consisted of roughly twelve relapsed/refractory and fewer than 16 treatment-naive individuals, with roughly 17 IGHV unmutated. Study results and caveats: Public clonotypes showed up rarely, and on treatment they shrank or held steady. Baseline clonality exceeded age-matched healthy donors and tracked circulating CD8+ T-cell counts.

Deep sequencing aimed at 1 in 200,000 to 1 in 1 million T cells' resolution. The data were produced by immunoSEQ multiplex PCR, yet TCRdb's version contains in-frame clones alone and is incomplete. The table lists hundreds of thousands of clones, roughly two thirds of them singletons. Trimming pared 4 bases from V and 0 bases from J, leaving 6 bases between. The CDR3 extends over 13 amino acids. Germline lookup yields CDR1 MNHEY and CDR2 SMNVEV (reference sequence). To note about this clone: Antigen specificity is unknown.

Sample: PBMCs, taken after 36 months of ibrutinib treatment. This clonotype was obtained from a human donor with chronic lymphocytic leukemia. The chain recombines TRBV27 with TRBJ1-2, with D uncertain. The CDR3 DNA sequence: TGTGCCAGCAGTTCTATTTCTAACTATGGCTACACCTTC. Amino acid sequence: CASSSISNYGYTF.